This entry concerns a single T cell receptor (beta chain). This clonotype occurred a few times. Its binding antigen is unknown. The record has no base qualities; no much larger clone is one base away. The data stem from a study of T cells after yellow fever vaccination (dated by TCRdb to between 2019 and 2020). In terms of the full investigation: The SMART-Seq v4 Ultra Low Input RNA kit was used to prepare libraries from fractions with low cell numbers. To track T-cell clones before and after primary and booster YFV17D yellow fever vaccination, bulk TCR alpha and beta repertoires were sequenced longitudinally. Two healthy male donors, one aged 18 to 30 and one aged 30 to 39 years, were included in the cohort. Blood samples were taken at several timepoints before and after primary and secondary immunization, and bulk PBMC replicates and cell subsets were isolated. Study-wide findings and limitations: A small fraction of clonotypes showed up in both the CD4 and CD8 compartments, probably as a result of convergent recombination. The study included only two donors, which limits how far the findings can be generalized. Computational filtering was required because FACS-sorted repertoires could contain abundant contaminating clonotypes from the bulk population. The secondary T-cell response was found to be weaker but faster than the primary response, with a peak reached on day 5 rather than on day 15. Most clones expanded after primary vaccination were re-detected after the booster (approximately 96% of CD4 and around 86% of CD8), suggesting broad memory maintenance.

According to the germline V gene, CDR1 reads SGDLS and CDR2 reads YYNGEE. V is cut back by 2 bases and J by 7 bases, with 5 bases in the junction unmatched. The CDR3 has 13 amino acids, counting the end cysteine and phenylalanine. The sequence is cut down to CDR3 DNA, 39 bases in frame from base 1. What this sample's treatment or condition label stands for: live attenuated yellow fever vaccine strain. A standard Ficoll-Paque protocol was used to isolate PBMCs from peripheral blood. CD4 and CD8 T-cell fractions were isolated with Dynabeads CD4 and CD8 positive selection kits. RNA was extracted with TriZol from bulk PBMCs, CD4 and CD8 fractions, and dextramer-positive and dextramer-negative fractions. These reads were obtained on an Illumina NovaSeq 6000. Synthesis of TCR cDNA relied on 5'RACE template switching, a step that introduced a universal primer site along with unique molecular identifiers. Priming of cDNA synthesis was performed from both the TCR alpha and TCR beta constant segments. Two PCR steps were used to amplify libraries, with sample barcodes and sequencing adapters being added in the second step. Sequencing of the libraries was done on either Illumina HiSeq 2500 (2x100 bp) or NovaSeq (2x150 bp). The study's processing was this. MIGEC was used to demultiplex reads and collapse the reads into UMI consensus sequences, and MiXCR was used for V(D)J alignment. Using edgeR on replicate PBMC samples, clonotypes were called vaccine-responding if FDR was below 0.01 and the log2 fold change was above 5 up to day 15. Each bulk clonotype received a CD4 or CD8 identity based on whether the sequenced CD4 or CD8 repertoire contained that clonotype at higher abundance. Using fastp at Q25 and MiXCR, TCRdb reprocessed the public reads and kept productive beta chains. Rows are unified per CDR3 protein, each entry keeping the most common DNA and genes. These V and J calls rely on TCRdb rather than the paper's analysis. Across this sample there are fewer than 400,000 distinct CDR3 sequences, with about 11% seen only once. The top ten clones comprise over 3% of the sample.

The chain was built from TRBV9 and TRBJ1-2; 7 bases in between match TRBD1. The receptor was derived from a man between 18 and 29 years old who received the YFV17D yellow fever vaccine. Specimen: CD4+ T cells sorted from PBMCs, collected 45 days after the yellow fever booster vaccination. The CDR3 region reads CASSVTGVSGYTF. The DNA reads TGTGCCAGCAGCGTCACAGGGGTGAGTGGCTACACCTTC.